A single sample gave rise to the 2 T cell receptor beta chains below, sequenced in a study of T cell responses to AZD1222 COVID-19 vaccine. Sequenced by immunoSEQ multiplex PCR; TCRdb stores in-frame clones only, minus some. Of some 110,000 clones in the sample, more than 75% were seen once. The source material was peripheral blood, sampled on day 0 of AZD1222 vaccination. The receptors come from an adult in good health.

There are a few counts of this clone. The genes are TRBV7-9 and TRBJ2-7, with D possibly being TRBD1 (5 bases). The germline V gene has CDR1 SEHNR and CDR2 FQNEAQ (reference sequence). Trimming left V 5 bases short and J 0 bases short, with 11 bases between. There are 14 residues in the CDR3. The CDR3 here is CASSDPGHSYEQYF. The CDR3 coding sequence is TGTGCCAGCAGCGATCCTGGACACTCCTACGAGCAGTACTTC.

CDR3 sequence reads: CASGGQKYSPLHF. The DNA for the CDR3 is TGTGCCAGTGGAGGGCAGAAATATTCACCCCTCCACTTT. The chain is built from TRBV19 and TRBJ1-6; D gene uncertain. Germline V gene data show CDR1 as LNHDA and CDR2 as SQIVND (reference sequence). CDR3 length equals 13 residues. Trimming left V 8 bases short and J 8 bases short, with 13 bases between.